This T cell receptor (beta chain) was identified during a study of technical replicates of blood from several donors. After removal of 3 bases from V and 4 bases from J, the junction contained 5 bases not matched to a gene. This CDR3 contains 14 residues. Germline CDR1 reads MNHNS; CDR2 reads SASEGT. Clones were sequenced by immunoSEQ multiplex PCR, and TCRdb holds only the in-frame ones, with some missing. The sample consists of over 50,000 clones, about 89% of them appearing once. This rearrangement joins TRBV6-1 to TRBJ2-7, with TRBD1 matching over 8 bases. This receptor was taken from a human donor in good health. Some clones in this sample may be carry-over from other donors' samples. The sample consisted of PBMCs. The CDR3 region has the DNA TGTGCCAGCAGTGACCGGACAGGGCCATACGAGCAGTACTTC. The encoded protein is CASSDRTGPYEQYF.